The 9 T cell receptor beta chains reported below all come from one sample, sequenced in a study of early stage breast cancer tumors. Sequenced by immunoSEQ multiplex PCR; TCRdb stores in-frame clones only, minus some. The sample yields tens of thousands of clones, 72% seen once. The sequencing input was blood. The receptor source for this set is a person aged 50-59 years with breast cancer.

This sequence joins TRBV30 and TRBJ1-6, with 7 bases matching TRBD1. The CDR3 contains 14 residues. The junction had 7 bases not matched to a gene; V was cut back by 4 bases and J by 7 bases. CDR1 GTSNPN and CDR2 SVGIG come from the germline V gene (reference sequence). The chain's CDR3 is CAWMRGPANSPLHF. In DNA, the CDR3 is TGTGCCTGGATGAGGGGGCCGGCGAATTCACCCCTCCACTTT.

This clone was counted a single time. The chain combines TRBV2 with TRBJ2-7; 12 bases map to TRBD2. Germline CDR1 is SNHLY and CDR2 is FYNNEI. The CDR3 runs to 14 residues. The V and J ends lost 7 bases and 6 bases, in that order; junction bases with no gene match: 7. CDR3 DNA sequence: TGTGCCAGCACCCGACTAGCGGGAGTCGCCGAGCAGTACTTC. This codes for CASTRLAGVAEQYF.

V is TRBV12-5 and J is TRBJ2-3, with D perhaps matching TRBD2 (5 bases). Germline-derived CDR1 and CDR2 are LGHNT and FRNRAP. This CDR3 spans 16 amino acids. Between the trimmed V and J ends, which lost 2 bases and 3 bases, there was a span of 15 bases. DNA of the CDR3: TGTGCTAGTGGTTTGTTGAGGAGCGGAAGAACAGATACGCAGTATTTT. Its translation is CASGLLRSGRTDTQYF.

This clone was detected only a few times. V gene TRBV7-9 combines with J gene TRBJ2-7, with D unclear. The germline V gene has CDR1 SEHNR and CDR2 FQNEAQ (reference sequence). The CDR3 contains 11 residues. V was trimmed by 5 bases and J by 7 bases, leaving 9 bases between them. The DNA for the CDR3 is TGTGCCAGCAGCGGTGGCGTGGAGCAGTACTTC. Its protein product is CASSGGVEQYF. The full variable domain, in which reference TRBV7-9 and TRBJ2-7 provide the parts outside the CDR3, is DTGVSQNPRHKITKRGQNVTFRCDPISEHNRLYWYRQTLGQGPEFLTYFQNEAQLEKSRLLSDRFSAERPKGSFSTLEIQRTEQGDSAMYLCASSGGVEQYFGPGTRLTVT.

The chain is built from TRBV7-9 and TRBJ2-3; perhaps D is TRBD1 or TRBD2 (6 bases each). CDR3 size: 15 residues. Germline CDR1 is SEHNR and CDR2 is FQNEAQ (reference sequence). The ends were cut back, 1 base at V and 3 bases at J, with 11 bases in the middle. The DNA of the CDR3 is TGTGCCAGCAGCTTAGTTCAGGGGAGGACAGATACGCAGTATTTT. Protein: CASSLVQGRTDTQYF.

The chain couples TRBV11-2 to TRBJ2-4; 8 nucleotides line up with TRBD2. Germline V lookup: CDR1 SGHAT, CDR2 FQNNGV. Trimming removed 1 base from V and 8 bases from J; junction bases left unmatched: 7. CDR3 length equals 15 residues. CDR3 coding DNA: TGTGCCAGCAGCTTAGTTAAGCGGGAGATGTACATTCAGTACTTC. Translating gives CASSLVKREMYIQYF.

The CDR3 protein is CASSLKSGRAEAGELFF. The CDR3 DNA reads TGTGCCAGCAGCTTAAAAAGCGGGAGGGCTGAGGCCGGGGAGCTGTTTTTT. The V gene is TRBV7-9, the J gene TRBJ2-2, with TRBD2 matching over 10 bases. The length of the CDR3 is 17 residues. Germline assignment: CDR1 SEHNR and CDR2 FQNEAQ (reference sequence). V trimming: 2 bases; J trimming: 6 bases; junction bases outside the gene matches: 9. The full variable domain, completed using reference TRBV7-9 and TRBJ2-2, is DTGVSQNPRHKITKRGQNVTFRCDPISEHNRLYWYRQTLGQGPEFLTYFQNEAQLEKSRLLSDRFSAERPKGSFSTLEIQRTEQGDSAMYLCASSLKSGRAEAGELFFGEGSRLTVL.

The chain has TRBV11-2 and TRBJ2-5; no reliable D call. Germline V lookup: CDR1 SGHAT, CDR2 FQNNGV. The CDR3 totals 13 residues. Trimming stripped 5 bases from V and 2 bases from J, with 9 bases between. The chain's CDR3 is CASSPGPQETQYF. DNA of the CDR3: TGTGCCAGCAGCCCCGGTCCTCAAGAGACCCAGTACTTC.

The V and J genes are TRBV28 and TRBJ2-7; TRBD2 matches 8 bases. CDR1 MDHEN and CDR2 SYDVKM come from the germline V gene. The CDR3 has 16 amino acids. V dropped 5 bases and J dropped 2; count of bases not matched to a gene: 11. CDR3 region: CASSPWGSGVPYEQYF. The CDR3 coding sequence is TGTGCCAGCAGTCCCTGGGGTAGCGGGGTCCCCTACGAGCAGTACTTC.